This TCR beta chain was sequenced for a study of CD8 T cells in ankylosing spondylitis. The study's findings and limits: Made up of about eight highly homologous variants, a TCR beta motif appeared characteristic of ankylosing spondylitis blood.

The TCR beta libraries were generated through quantitative 5'-RACE incorporating molecular barcodes. TCRdb reprocessed the 5' RACE reads via MiXCR and lists one record per CDR3 protein. The table records tens of thousands of distinct CDR3 sequences, approximately 10% of them present only once. This clonotype was observed many times. Its antigen is currently unknown. Trimming took 7 bases from V and 0 from J; bases not matched to a gene: 5. Germline CDR1 SQVTM, CDR2 ANQGSEA. The CDR3 has 14 residues. This clonotype was sampled from a male donor with ankylosing spondylitis or in good health (not recorded which). The V call is TRBV29-1, the J call TRBJ2-3, with TRBD1 matching over 9 bases. Sequenced input: blood, either unsorted or a sorted T cell fraction (not recorded which). As DNA, the CDR3 is TGCAGCGCCCACGGGACAGGGAGCACAGATACGCAGTATTTT. The encoded protein is CSAHGTGSTDTQYF.